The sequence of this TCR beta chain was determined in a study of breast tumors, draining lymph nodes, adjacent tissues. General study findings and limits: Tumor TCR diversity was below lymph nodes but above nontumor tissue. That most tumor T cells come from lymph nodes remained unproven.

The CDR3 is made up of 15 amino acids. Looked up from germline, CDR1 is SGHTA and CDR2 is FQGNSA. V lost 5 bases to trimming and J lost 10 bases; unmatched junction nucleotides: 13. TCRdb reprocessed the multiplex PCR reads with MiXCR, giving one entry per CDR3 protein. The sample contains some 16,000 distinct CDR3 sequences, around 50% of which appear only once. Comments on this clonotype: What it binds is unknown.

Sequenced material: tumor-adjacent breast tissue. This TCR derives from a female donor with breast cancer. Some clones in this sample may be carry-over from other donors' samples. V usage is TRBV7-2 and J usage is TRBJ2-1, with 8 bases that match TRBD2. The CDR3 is CASSLTSVDDQEQFF. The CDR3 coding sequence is TGTGCCAGCAGCCTGACTAGCGTAGATGACCAGGAGCAGTTCTTC.